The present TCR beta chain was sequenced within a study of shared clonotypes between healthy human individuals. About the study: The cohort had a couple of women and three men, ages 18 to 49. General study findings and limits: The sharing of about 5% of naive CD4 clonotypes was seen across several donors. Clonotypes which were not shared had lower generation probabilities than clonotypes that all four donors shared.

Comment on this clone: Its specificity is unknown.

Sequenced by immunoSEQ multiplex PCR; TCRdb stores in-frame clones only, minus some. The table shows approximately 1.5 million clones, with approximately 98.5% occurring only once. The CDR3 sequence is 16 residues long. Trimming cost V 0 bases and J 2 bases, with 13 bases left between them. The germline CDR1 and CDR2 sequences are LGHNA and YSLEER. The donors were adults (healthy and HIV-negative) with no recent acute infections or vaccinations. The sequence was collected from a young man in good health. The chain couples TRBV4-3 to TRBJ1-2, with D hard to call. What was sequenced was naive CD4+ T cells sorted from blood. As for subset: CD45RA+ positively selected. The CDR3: CASSQDARQLNYGYTF. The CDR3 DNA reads TGCGCCAGCAGCCAAGACGCCAGGCAGTTAAACTATGGCTACACCTTC.